The present entry profiles one T cell receptor (beta chain) with its context. CDR3 length: 15 residues. V shed 2 bases, J shed 9 bases, and the junction held 6 bases outside the gene matches. Germline V lookup: CDR1 GTSNPN, CDR2 SVGIG (reference sequence). Original handling: Amplified reference gene primers provided the basis for estimating nucleated cell counts. TCRdb's table, derived via immunoSEQ multiplex PCR, lists solely in-frame clones and lacks some. The V and J calls and clone size come from that table; D and trimming were worked out from the DNA. The data contain 50,000 or so clones, 65% to 80% of them seen just once; the ten biggest clones take up roughly a fifth. The data derive from a study of blood T cell repertoires in COVID-19. Overall study: Collection of acute and convalescent COVID-19 samples took place in the United States, Italy and Spain. Sources were T cells, B-cell-depleted T cells, or PBMCs; the material itself was cDNA or gDNA.

The clonotype originates from a human donor with active or convalescent COVID-19. The donor label of this sample is uncertain. The J gene is TRBJ2-1, the V gene TRBV30; TRBD2 matches at 14 bases. The sequenced sample consisted of peripheral blood. This chain's CDR3 is CAWSQTSGRGGEQFF. Written as DNA, the CDR3 is TGTGCCTGGAGTCAGACTAGCGGGAGGGGAGGTGAGCAGTTCTTC.